This T cell receptor beta chain was recorded in a study of cytomegalovirus exposure and HLA in healthy donors (dated by TCRdb to the late 2010s). Turning to the overall study: According to an earlier analysis of several hundred of the donors, 150 million to 200 million T cells yielded 100 million or so unique TCR beta sequences and around 300 Gb of sequence data. HLA typing covered class I and class II loci at four-digit resolution. An early release covering roughly 640 HLA-typed donors comprised about 310 gigabases of sequencing data and 85 million to 100 million unique TCR sequences. The aim of the study was to test whether cataloging public T cell receptors could identify signatures of past pathogen exposure. Besides the first cohort of about 730 subjects, a separate validation cohort made up of 120 different subjects was used. Every discovery cohort repertoire had been produced on one sequencing platform. Among some 400 genotyped donors of the cohort, an average of about 240,000 unique TCR beta nucleotide sequences was sequenced per donor, of which 15% to 20% were non-productive. To study patterns of TCR occurrence, a later analysis re-analyzed previously published TCR beta repertoires from under 750 donors and added high-resolution HLA genotyping. Typing coverage varied by locus: roughly 629-630 donors for A, B, C, DRB1 and DQB1; under 550 for DQA1; about 590 for DPA1; approximately 470 for DPB1. The later analysis used no new phenotypic data to find candidate immune exposures, relying instead on TCR beta sequences and their occurrence across donors. The study used immunosequencing to profile the T cell repertoires of approximately 650 subjects and linked those repertoires to cytomegalovirus serostatus. In an earlier analysis of 587 of the donors, high-throughput TCR beta sequencing was used to judge whether each TCR beta V gene segment behaved as functional or pseudogenic. Several DR-DQ haplotypes were treated as single units for association and clustering because of strong linkage in the cohort. Of the roughly 400 genotyped donors, over 65% fell in the genetic ancestry cluster associated with self-reported Caucasian donors. Alongside the repertoire data, information on donor age, sex, ethnicity and CMV serostatus was compiled. To predict cytomegalovirus infection status, the study brought together high-throughput TCR immunosequencing, statistical association of individual TCRs with disease status, and machine learning. Genome-wide SNP genotypes for about 55% of the 666 donors were used in a later genetic analysis, which treated that subset as a discovery cohort. What the study reported, not specific to this receptor: The study listed 170 or so TCR beta chains as associated with cytomegalovirus. When HLA alleles, especially DR and DQ, strongly co-occurred, TCR associations were difficult to assign to individual alleles. In a later analysis, HLA-associated TCR beta chains were found to be more clonally expanded and to have lower generation probabilities than equally common non-associated chains. In an earlier analysis of about 540 of the donors, most TCR beta V segments were observed in productive rearrangements about 87% or about 30% of the time, broadly matching IMGT annotations. Presence/absence analyses assumed roughly uniform sequencing depth across donors, an assumption that may not hold. A later genetic analysis associated a missense DCLRE1C variant with V-gene and J-gene trimming of TCR beta chains, and an independent cohort replicated the association. According to a later genetic analysis, donors in an Asian-associated ancestry cluster had fewer N-insertions in productive TCRs than the roughly 700-donor mean. Because HLA typing was unavailable for some donors at each locus, only the typed subset was used in association tests. In this cohort, only TCR beta chains were sequenced, and detectable features were limited by the absence of alpha or paired-chain data. Most TCR sequences were seen in very few donors, while some public TCRs were found in many individuals. CMV serostatus was the only immune exposure information available for the cohort. A further reported finding was that TCR beta sequences accurately predicted the HLA-A and HLA-B alleles for most subjects in the first cohort. At a false discovery rate of 0.05, a later analysis linked about 17,000 TCR beta sequences to specific HLA alleles. A later analysis found that TCR association rates varied across HLA loci, with DRB1 alleles showing the most associated TCRs and HLA-C alleles the fewest. The classifier was reported to diagnose cytomegalovirus status with high specificity and sensitivity in both the original cohort and the validation cohort. Because the 87-base-pair reads could not distinguish some IMGT-functional V segments, including TRBV6-2 and TRBV6-3, those segments were excluded. The authors suggested that the approach could potentially be generalized to other disease states and immunological phenotypes. A group of highly shared sequence variants was considered likely to be a technical artifact of the sequencing pipeline. In a later analysis, several top co-occurrence clusters were reported to appear linked to parvovirus B19, influenza, CMV and Epstein-Barr virus. The earlier analysis of nearly 600 of the donors excluded some 16 rarely observed V segments, including chromosome 9 orphons, because counts were too low. Three of the identified cytomegalovirus-associated TCR beta chains were confirmed in vitro to be specific for cytomegalovirus antigens. Linkage disequilibrium might explain the correlated functional status among segregating V segments, but an unknown experimental factor could not be ruled out. In a later analysis, most CMV-associated TCR beta chains were found to appear HLA-restricted, with HLA associations seemingly driven largely by CMV exposure.

Library generation was performed with the immunoSEQ multiplex PCR assay. For the multiplex PCR, a mixture combining 60 forward primers for TCR Vbeta segments and 13 reverse primers for TCR Jbeta segments was used. Amplification of the CDR3 region of rearranged TCR beta genes was performed with a multiplex PCR assay on genomic DNA. Amplified TCR beta libraries were sequenced as 87-base-pair reads on the Illumina HiSeq System. The original methods were these. In a later analysis, approximately 74 million unique TCR beta chains were counted across the approximately 640 repertoires, and some 10 million of these chains were shared by at least two donors. Raw reads were error-corrected and collapsed into unique sequences with a nearest-neighbor algorithm that merged closely related sequences to remove PCR and sequencing errors. Alignment of CDR3 sequences to IMGT reference sequences was used to assign V, D and J gene segments. Each retained sequence needed at least a six-nucleotide match to both a V gene segment and a J gene segment. A rearrangement was called productive if the CDR3 had no stop codons and remained in frame with V and J, and every other rearrangement was called non-productive. Following IMGT convention, CDR3 was defined as the stretch from the second conserved V-encoded cysteine up to the conserved J-encoded phenylalanine. Sequences without an unambiguous match to a single V gene segment were excluded from the earlier analysis of approximately 560 of the donors. An earlier analysis of a few hundred of the donors called V segments functional above 56.7% productive rearrangements and segregating when the between-donor standard deviation exceeded 5%. A statistical classification framework was built to diagnose cytomegalovirus status from the catalog of TCR beta chain sequences. In a later analysis, TCR nucleotide sequences were compared against IMGT/GENE-DB human TR gene sequences so that V and J genes could be assigned. In a later analysis, CDR3 sequences and most-parsimonious VDJ recombination scenarios were assigned using the TCRdist pipeline. In a later analysis, every TCR beta chain was defined by the combination of its CDR3 amino acid sequence and its V-gene family, and reads without a unique V-gene family were dropped. In a later analysis, nearly 600 highly shared, low-generation-probability nucleotide sequences were removed to address suspected cross-contamination and a sequencing artifact. A later analysis calculated a clonal expansion index for each public chain from normalized within-repertoire ranks of inferred template counts. A later analysis computed generation probabilities with a VDJ recombination model fitted to out-of-frame rearrangements, and checked the results against IGoR. Hypergeometric tests were used in a later analysis to score TCR-TCR, TCR-HLA and TCR-CMV co-occurrence, with a repertoire-size bias correction applied to the TCR pairs. In a later analysis, false discovery rates were estimated by permuting HLA or CMV assignments 20 times. In a later analysis, co-occurring TCRs were grouped using DBSCAN, with TCRdist sequence similarity added in when clustering inside HLA-allele-positive subsets. Co-occurrence clustering excluded repertoires with fewer than 30,000 or more than 120,000 public chains, plus five with anomalous nucleotide sharing. TCRdb holds this immuneACCESS table with in-frame rearrangements only. Some clones are missing; in checked studies, unresolved V genes explain under half, and the rest has no known cause. Clone size and the V and J calls come from that table; the DNA yielded D and trimming. The sample yields approximately 100,000 clones; around 60% were counted once. The ten largest clonotypes hold more than 2.5% of the sample.

This clone showed up just a few times. Its antigen is unknown. The sample holds no much larger clone one base away, and base qualities are not on file. CDR1 and CDR2 (MDHEN, SYDVKM) derive from the germline V gene. V is pared back by 7 bases and J by 7 bases, with 17 bases lying between the germline termini. The CDR3, from cysteine to phenylalanine, totals 14 residues. The read is trimmed to its CDR3 DNA, 42 bases read in frame from base 1. The cohort comprised 670 or so healthy bone marrow donors. All cohort members were sampled while nominally healthy, although unrecorded immune exposures were likely present. The donor was CMV seronegative and was included in the group of around 320 seronegative cohort members. Every donor gave a peripheral blood sample, and the peripheral blood mononuclear cells from that sample were used for TCR beta sequencing. Genomic DNA extraction from the blood cell samples was performed with the Qiagen DNeasy Blood Extraction Kit.

The sequence links TRBV28 to TRBJ1-5, with the D gene not clear enough to name. Sequencing used PBMCs. This TCR was recovered from a man aged 55 to 70 in good health and CMV-seronegative. The nucleotide sequence reads as follows: TGTGCCAGCACCGTGCTTGAGGTCGGCCAGCCCCAGCATTTT. This gives the protein CASTVLEVGQPQHF.